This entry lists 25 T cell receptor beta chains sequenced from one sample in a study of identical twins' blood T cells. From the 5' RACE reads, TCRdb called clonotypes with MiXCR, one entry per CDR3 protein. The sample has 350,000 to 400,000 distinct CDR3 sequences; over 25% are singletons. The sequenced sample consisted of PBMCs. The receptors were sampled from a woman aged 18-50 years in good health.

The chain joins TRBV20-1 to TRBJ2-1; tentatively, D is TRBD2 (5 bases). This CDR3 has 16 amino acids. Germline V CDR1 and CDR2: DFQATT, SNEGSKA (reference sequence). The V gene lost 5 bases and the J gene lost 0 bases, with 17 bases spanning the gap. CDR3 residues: CSAVRTGGYSYNEQFF. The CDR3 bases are TGCAGTGCTGTGAGGACTGGCGGCTACTCCTACAATGAGCAGTTCTTC.

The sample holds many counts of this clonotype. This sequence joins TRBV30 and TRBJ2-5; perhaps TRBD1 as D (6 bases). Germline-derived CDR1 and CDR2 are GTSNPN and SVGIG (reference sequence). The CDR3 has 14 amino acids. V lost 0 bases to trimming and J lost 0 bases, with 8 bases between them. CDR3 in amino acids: CAWSVQGYQETQYF. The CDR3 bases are TGTGCCTGGAGTGTCCAGGGGTACCAAGAGACCCAGTACTTC.

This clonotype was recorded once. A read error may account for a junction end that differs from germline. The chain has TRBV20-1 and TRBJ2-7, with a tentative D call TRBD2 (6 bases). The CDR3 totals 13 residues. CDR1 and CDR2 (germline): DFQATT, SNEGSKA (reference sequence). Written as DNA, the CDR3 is TGCAGGGCTAGAGAGCTAGCGCGACGTGGGCAGTACTTC. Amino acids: CRARELARRGQYF.

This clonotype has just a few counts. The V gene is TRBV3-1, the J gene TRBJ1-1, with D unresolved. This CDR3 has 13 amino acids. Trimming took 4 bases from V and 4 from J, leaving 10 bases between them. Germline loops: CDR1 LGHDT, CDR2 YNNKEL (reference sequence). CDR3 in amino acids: CASSPRASTEAFF. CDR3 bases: TGTGCCAGCAGCCCCAGAGCCTCCACTGAAGCTTTCTTT.

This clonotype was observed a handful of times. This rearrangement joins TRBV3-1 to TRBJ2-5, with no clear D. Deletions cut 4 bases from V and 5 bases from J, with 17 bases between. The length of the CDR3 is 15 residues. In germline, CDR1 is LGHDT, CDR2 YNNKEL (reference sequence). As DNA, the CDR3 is TGTGCCAGCAGCCCCGTTAGTGGAGCCTCGGAGACCCAGTACTTC. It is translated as CASSPVSGASETQYF.

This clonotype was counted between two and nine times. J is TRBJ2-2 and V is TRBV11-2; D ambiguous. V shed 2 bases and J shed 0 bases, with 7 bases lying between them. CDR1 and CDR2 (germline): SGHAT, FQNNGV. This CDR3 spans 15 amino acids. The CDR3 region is CASSLSGANTGELFF. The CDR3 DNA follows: TGTGCCAGCAGCTTATCCGGCGCGAACACCGGGGAGCTGTTTTTT.

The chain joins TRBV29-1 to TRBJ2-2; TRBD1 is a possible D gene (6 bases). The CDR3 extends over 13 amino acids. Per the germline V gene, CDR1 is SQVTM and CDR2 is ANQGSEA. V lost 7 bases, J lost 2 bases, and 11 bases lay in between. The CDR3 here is CSASGTNTGELFF. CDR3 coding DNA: TGCAGCGCGTCCGGGACAAACACCGGGGAGCTGTTTTTT.

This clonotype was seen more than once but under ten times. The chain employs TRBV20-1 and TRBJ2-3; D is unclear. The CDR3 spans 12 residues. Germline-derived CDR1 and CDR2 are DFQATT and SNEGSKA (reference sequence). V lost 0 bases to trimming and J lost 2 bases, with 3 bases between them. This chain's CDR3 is CSARDITDTQYF. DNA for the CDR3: TGCAGTGCTAGAGACATCACAGATACGCAGTATTTT.

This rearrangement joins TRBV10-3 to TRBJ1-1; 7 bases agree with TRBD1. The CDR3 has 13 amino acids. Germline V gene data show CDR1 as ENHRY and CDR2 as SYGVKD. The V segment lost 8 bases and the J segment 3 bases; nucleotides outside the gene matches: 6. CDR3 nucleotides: TGTGCCATCTCAGCAGGGACAGACACTGAAGCTTTCTTT. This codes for CAISAGTDTEAFF.

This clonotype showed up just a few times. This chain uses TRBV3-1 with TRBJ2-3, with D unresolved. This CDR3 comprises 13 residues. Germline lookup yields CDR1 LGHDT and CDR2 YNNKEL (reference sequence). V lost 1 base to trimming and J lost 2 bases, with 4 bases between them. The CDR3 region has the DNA TGTGCCAGCAGCCAAGCCCTCACAGATACGCAGTATTTT. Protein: CASSQALTDTQYF.

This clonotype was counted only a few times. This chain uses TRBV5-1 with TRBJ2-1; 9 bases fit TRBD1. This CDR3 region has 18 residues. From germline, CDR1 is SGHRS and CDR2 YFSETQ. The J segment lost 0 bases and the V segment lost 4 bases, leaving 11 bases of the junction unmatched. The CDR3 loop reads CASSPTGTGIGSYNEQFF. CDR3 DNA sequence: TGCGCCAGCAGCCCAACCGGGACAGGGATAGGCTCCTACAATGAGCAGTTCTTC.

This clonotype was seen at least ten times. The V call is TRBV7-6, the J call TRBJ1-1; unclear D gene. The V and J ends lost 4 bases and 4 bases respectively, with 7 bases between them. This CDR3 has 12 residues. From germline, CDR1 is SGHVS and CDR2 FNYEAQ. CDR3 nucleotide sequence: TGTGCCAGCAGCTCAGGTGGCACTGAAGCTTTCTTT. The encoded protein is CASSSGGTEAFF.

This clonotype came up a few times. CDR3: CASSVGADSPLHF. The CDR3 coding sequence is TGTGCCAGCAGCGTAGGGGCCGATTCACCCCTCCACTTT. This chain connects TRBV9 to TRBJ1-6; D gene uncertain. The ends were cut back, 0 bases at V and 8 bases at J, with 6 bases in the middle. This CDR3 contains 13 residues. Germline CDR1 and CDR2: SGDLS and YYNGEE.

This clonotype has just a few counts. CDR3 coding DNA: TGTGCCAGTACGTCAGGGGGCTTTTGGACTGAAGCTTTCTTT. This translates into CASTSGGFWTEAFF. This chain joins TRBV19 and TRBJ1-1, with TRBD1 matching over 8 bases. Germline V lookup: CDR1 LNHDA, CDR2 SQIVND (reference sequence). The CDR3 length is 14 residues. V lost 7 bases to trimming and J lost 5 bases; unmatched junction nucleotides: 9.

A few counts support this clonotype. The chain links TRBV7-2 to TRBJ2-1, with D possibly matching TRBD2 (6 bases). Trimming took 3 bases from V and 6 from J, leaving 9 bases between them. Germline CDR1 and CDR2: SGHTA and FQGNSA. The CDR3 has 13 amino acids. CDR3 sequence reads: CASSFGLLNEQFF. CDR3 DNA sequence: TGTGCCAGCAGCTTTGGACTACTCAATGAGCAGTTCTTC.

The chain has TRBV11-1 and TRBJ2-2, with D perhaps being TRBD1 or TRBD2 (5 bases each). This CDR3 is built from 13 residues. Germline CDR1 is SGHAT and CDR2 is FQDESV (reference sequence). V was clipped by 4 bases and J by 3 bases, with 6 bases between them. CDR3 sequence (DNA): TGTGCCAGCAGCTCGGGACACACCGGGGAGCTGTTTTTT. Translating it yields CASSSGHTGELFF.

CDR3 coding DNA: TGTGCCAGCAGTTTACTCGCGGGAGTCTACAATGAGCAGTTCTTC. It translates to CASSLLAGVYNEQFF. The rearrangement links TRBV12-3 or TRBV12-4 to TRBJ2-1, with 7 bases fitting TRBD2. J was trimmed by 3 bases and V by 2 bases; bases with no gene match: 4. The CDR3 length is 15 residues.

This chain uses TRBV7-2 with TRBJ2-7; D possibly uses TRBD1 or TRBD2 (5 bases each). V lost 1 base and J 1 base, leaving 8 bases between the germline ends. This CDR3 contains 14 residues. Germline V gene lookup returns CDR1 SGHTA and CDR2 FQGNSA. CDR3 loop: CASSLGGTSYEQYF. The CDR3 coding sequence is TGTGCCAGCAGCTTAGGTGGGACGTCCTACGAGCAGTACTTC.

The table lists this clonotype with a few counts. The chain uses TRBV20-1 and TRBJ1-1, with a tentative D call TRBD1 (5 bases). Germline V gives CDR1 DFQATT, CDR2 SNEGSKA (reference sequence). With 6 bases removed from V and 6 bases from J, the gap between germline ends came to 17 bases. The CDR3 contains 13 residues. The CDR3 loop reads CSAPRVQAAEAFF. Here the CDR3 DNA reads TGCAGTGCACCCAGGGTCCAGGCGGCTGAAGCTTTCTTT.

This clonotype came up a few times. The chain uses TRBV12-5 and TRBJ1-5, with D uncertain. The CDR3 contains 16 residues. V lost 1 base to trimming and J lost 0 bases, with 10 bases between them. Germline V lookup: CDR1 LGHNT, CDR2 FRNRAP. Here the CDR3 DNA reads TGTGCTAGTGGTTTGGGAAATGTAAATAGCAATCAGCCCCAGCATTTT. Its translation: CASGLGNVNSNQPQHF.

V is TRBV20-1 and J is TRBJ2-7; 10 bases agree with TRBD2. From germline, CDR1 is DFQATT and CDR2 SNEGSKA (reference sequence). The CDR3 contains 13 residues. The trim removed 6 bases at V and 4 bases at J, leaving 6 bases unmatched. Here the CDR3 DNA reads TGCAGTGCCTCTTTAGCGGGAGGTTACGAGCAGTACTTC. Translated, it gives CSASLAGGYEQYF.

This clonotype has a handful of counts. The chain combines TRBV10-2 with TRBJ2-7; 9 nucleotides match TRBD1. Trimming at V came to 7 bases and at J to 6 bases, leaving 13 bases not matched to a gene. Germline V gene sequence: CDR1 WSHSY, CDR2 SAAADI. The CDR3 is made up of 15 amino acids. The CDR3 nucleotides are TGCGCCAGCACGCAATTCGGGACAGGGATAAGCGAGCAGTACTTC. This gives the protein CASTQFGTGISEQYF.

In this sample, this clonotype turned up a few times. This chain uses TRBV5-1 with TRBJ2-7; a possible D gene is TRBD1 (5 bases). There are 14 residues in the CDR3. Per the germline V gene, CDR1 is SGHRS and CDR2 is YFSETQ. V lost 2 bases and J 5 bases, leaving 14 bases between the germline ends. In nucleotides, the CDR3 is TGCGCCAGCAGCTTCGGCGTGGCAGGGCACGAGCAGTACTTC. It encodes CASSFGVAGHEQYF.

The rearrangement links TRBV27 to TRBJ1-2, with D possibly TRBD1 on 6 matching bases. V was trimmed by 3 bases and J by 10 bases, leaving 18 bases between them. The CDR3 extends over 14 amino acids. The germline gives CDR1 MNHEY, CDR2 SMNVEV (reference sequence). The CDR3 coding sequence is TGTGCCAGCAGTTTCAACAGGGCCTCGACCCCCTACACCTTC. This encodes CASSFNRASTPYTF.

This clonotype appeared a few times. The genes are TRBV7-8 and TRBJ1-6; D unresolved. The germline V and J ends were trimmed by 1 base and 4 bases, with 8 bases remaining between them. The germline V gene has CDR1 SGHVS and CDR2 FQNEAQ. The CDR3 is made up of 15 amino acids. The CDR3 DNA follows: TGTGCCAGCAGCTTAGGACGGAATTATAATTCACCCCTCCACTTT. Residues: CASSLGRNYNSPLHF. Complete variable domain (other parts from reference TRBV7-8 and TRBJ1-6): GAGVSQSPRYKVAKRGQDVALRCDPISGHVSLFWYQQALGQGPEFLTYFQNEAQLDKSGLPSDRFFAERPEGSVSTLKIQRTQQEDSAVYLCASSLGRNYNSPLHFGNGTRLTVT.